The 15 T cell receptor beta chains listed next were all sequenced from one sample in a study of T cell repertoires in cytomegalovirus infection. TCRdb reprocessed the reads via MiXCR and lists one record per CDR3 protein. The sample holds some 310,000 distinct CDR3 sequences, 20% to 25% seen once. No cognate antigen is known for these TCRs. The input for sequencing was cultured PBMCs, taken from culture after CMV antigen stimulation. The receptors originated from a human donor in good health (CMV status not recorded). Some clones in this sample may be carry-over from other donors' samples.

The sample holds one count of this clonotype. The chain recombines TRBV5-1 with TRBJ2-3, with no clear D. CDR3 length equals 15 residues. Trimming took 3 bases from V and 5 from J, leaving 16 bases between them. Germline loops: CDR1 SGHRS, CDR2 YFSETQ. The CDR3 bases are TGCGCCAGCAGCTCAATTGGCTTCGTGAGAGATACGCAGTATTTT. It is translated as CASSSIGFVRDTQYF.

This clonotype was seen a handful of times. The chain employs TRBV29-1 and TRBJ2-1; D is uncertain. Trimming removed 4 bases from V and 6 bases from J, with 10 bases in between. This CDR3 region has 12 residues. Germline V gene sequence: CDR1 SQVTM, CDR2 ANQGSEA. The CDR3 protein is CSVAAGRNEQFF. For the CDR3, the DNA is TGCAGCGTTGCCGCAGGACGCAATGAGCAGTTCTTC.

The CDR3 sequence is CASSLGGLPSTDTQYF. Here the CDR3 DNA reads TGTGCCAGCAGCTTAGGTGGACTACCAAGCACAGATACGCAGTATTTT. The J gene is TRBJ2-3, the V gene TRBV7-9, with TRBD2 as a possible D gene (6 bases). With 1 base removed from V and 0 bases from J, the gap between germline ends came to 11 bases. Germline values: CDR1 SEHNR, CDR2 FQNEAQ (reference sequence). The CDR3 has 16 residues.

The chain couples TRBV10-3 to TRBJ2-5, with D possibly matching TRBD2 (6 bases). The CDR3 totals 14 residues. CDR1 and CDR2 from the germline V gene are ENHRY and SYGVKD. Trimming removed 6 bases at V and 2 bases at J, with 13 bases between. In DNA, the CDR3 is TGTGCCATCAGACAATTTAGCGGACAAGAGACCCAGTACTTC. Amino acid sequence: CAIRQFSGQETQYF.

This clonotype has a handful of counts. The rearrangement links TRBV28 to TRBJ2-2; 7 bases are shared with TRBD2. V lost 8 bases and J lost 5; bases outside the gene matches: 11. The germline V gene has CDR1 MDHEN and CDR2 SYDVKM. The CDR3 consists of 15 residues. CDR3 region: CASDAAGVNTGELFF. The CDR3 DNA follows: TGTGCCAGCGATGCGGCGGGAGTGAATACCGGGGAGCTGTTTTTT.

This chain joins TRBV6-2 or TRBV6-3 and TRBJ2-7, with 12 bases that match TRBD2. CDR1 is MNHEY and CDR2 is SVGEGT in the germline V gene. This CDR3 is 16 amino acids long. With 6 bases clipped from V and 3 bases from J, the junction kept 9 bases outside the gene matches. DNA of the CDR3: TGTGCCAGCAGCTCCTTTACGACTAGCGGGAGCTACGAGCAGTACTTC. It yields the protein CASSSFTTSGSYEQYF.

For this clonotype: At one of its ends the junction is not consistent with the germline gene, which may arise from a read error. The chain joins TRBV4-1 to TRBJ2-1, with 10 positions matching TRBD2. The CDR3 consists of 17 residues. CDR1 is MGHRA and CDR2 is YSYEKL in the germline V gene. The CDR3 DNA reads TGTGCCAGCAGCCAAGATTACAGGACTAGCGGTACCAATGAGCAGTTCTTC. It specifies CASSQDYRTSGTNEQFF.

The chain has TRBV7-2 and TRBJ2-1, with TRBD2 identical over 8 bases. The CDR3 extends over 15 amino acids. CDR1 is SGHTA, CDR2 FQGNSA, per germline. With 2 bases clipped from V and 4 bases from J, the junction kept 4 bases outside the gene matches. The CDR3 sequence is CASSLKAGVYNEQFF. The CDR3 nucleotides read TGTGCCAGCAGCTTAAAAGCGGGAGTATACAATGAGCAGTTCTTC.

Only a few counts were recorded for this clonotype. J is TRBJ1-1 and V is TRBV7-2; D not certain. Per the germline V gene, CDR1 is SGHTA and CDR2 is FQGNSA. The CDR3 spans 13 residues. The ends were cut back, 5 bases at V and 6 bases at J, with 13 bases in the middle. The DNA for the CDR3 is TGTGCCAGCAGCCCGTACCCGGGTTCTGAAGCTTTCTTT. Protein product: CASSPYPGSEAFF.

The rearrangement uses TRBV19 and TRBJ1-5; no firm D call. The CDR3 runs to 13 residues. Trimming left V 6 bases short and J 0 bases short, with 6 bases between. Per germline, CDR1 LNHDA and CDR2 SQIVND (reference sequence). This CDR3 is CASRDNSNQPQHF. The CDR3 DNA sequence: TGTGCCAGTAGGGATAATAGCAATCAGCCCCAGCATTTT.

This CDR3 is CASSPGQGWPGANVLTF. DNA for the CDR3: TGTGCCAGCAGCCCCGGACAGGGATGGCCTGGGGCCAACGTCCTGACTTTC. The chain couples TRBV6-5 to TRBJ2-6; 8 positions match TRBD1. Germline CDR1 MNHEY, CDR2 SVGAGI. The CDR3 spans 17 residues. Losses at the gene ends were 6 bases for V and 2 bases for J; bases not matched to a gene: 9.

This clonotype was detected ten times or more. V gene TRBV7-2 combines with J gene TRBJ2-1; D unclear. CDR3 length: 15 residues. The V end lost 2 bases, the J end lost 0 bases, and 8 bases lay between the germline ends. The germline gives CDR1 SGHTA, CDR2 FQGNSA. The CDR3 protein is CASSLSSSSYNEQFF. The CDR3 nucleotides are TGTGCCAGCAGCTTAAGTAGTAGCTCCTACAATGAGCAGTTCTTC.

The sample holds many counts of this clonotype. This chain uses TRBV7-2 with TRBJ2-1, with D hard to call. CDR1 and CDR2 (germline): SGHTA, FQGNSA. The CDR3 contains 12 residues. V was cut by 3 bases and J by 4 bases, with 4 bases left in between. CDR3 region: CASSLGYNEQFF. DNA for the CDR3: TGTGCCAGCAGCTTGGGGTACAATGAGCAGTTCTTC. Variable domain in full (rest from reference TRBV7-2 and TRBJ2-1): GAGVSQSPSNKVTEKGKDVELRCDPISGHTALYWYRQSLGQGLEFLIYFQGNSAPDKSGLPSDRFSAERTGGSVSTLTIQRTQQEDSAVYLCASSLGYNEQFFGPGTRLTVL.

The chain carries TRBV6-2 or TRBV6-3 and TRBJ2-1, with 10 bases lining up with TRBD2. This CDR3 has 17 amino acids. Looked up from germline, CDR1 is MNHEY and CDR2 is SVGEGT. V was pared by 0 bases and J by 5 bases, with 7 bases of the junction left unmatched. The CDR3 reads CASSYSLAGVKHNEQFF. The CDR3 DNA sequence: TGTGCCAGCAGTTACTCGCTAGCGGGGGTAAAACACAATGAGCAGTTCTTC.

The V gene is TRBV6-2 or TRBV6-3, the J gene TRBJ1-2, with D maybe TRBD1 (5 bases). Germline CDR1 is MNHEY and CDR2 is SVGEGT. Trimming removed 0 bases from V and 3 bases from J, with 8 bases in between. This CDR3 contains 14 residues. The CDR3 loop reads CASSYSGRYYGYTF. For the CDR3, the DNA is TGTGCCAGCAGTTACTCGGGACGGTACTATGGCTACACCTTC.